This is a list of T cell receptor beta chains from one sample in a study of OX40 agonist ivuxolimab in advanced cancers. TCRdb's table, derived via immunoSEQ multiplex PCR, lists solely in-frame clones and lacks some. Here the sample spans 65,000 to 95,000 clones, approximately 92% being singletons. The sequenced sample was CD4+ or CD8+ T cells sorted from blood, obtained in a trial of the OX40 agonist ivuxolimab. Every receptor here comes from an adult with an advanced solid tumor such as melanoma, head and neck, liver or kidney cancer. Both conserved end residues are part of each CDR3. Rows give clone size only sometimes, using once, few, many, or a class for an expanded clone.

abundance	v_gene	j_gene	CDR3aa
.	TRBV19	TRBJ2-1	CATSTTGTSNEQFF
.	TRBV10-1	TRBJ2-1	CASSESGLSYNEQFF
.	TRBV29-1	TRBJ2-6	CSVDGGPSGANVLTF
.	TRBV6-4	TRBJ2-1	CASSVDDGLRSNEQFF
.	TRBV18	TRBJ1-5	CASSPPDSLNQPQHF
.	TRBV30	TRBJ2-7	CAWSRGAGYEQYF
.	TRBV28	TRBJ1-1	CASSRLGGGTGGTEAFF
.	TRBV19	TRBJ1-1	CATIYRGGTVTEAFF
.	TRBV13	TRBJ2-2	CASSRVRRAGNTGELFF
.	TRBV9	TRBJ1-4	CASSVGAVATNEKLFF
.	TRBV4-1	TRBJ2-4	CASSRDLISQWAGSYF
.	TRBV6-5	TRBJ1-4	CASRRGGGREEKLFF
.	TRBV11-2	TRBJ2-5	CASSLDPSGRALGQYF
.	TRBV30	TRBJ1-1	CAWSPARRTEAFF
few	TRBV6-6	TRBJ2-7	CASFRGQGYEQYF
.	TRBV18	TRBJ2-3	CASSPLAGGPASTDTQYF
.	TRBV11-1	TRBJ2-3	CASSSKRVGVTDTQYF
once	TRBV5-5	TRBJ1-2	CASSPLTGNYGYTF
.	TRBV7-9	TRBJ2-3	CKLQGAGDTQYF
.	TRBV18	TRBJ1-2	CASSPTLARGDGYTF
.	TRBV19	TRBJ2-5	CASSQTDLPQETQYF
.	TRBV5-1	TRBJ2-3	CASSGSSGTGDTQYF
.	TRBV14	TRBJ2-3	CASSQELAGTDTQYF
.	TRBV6-1	TRBJ1-1	CASRDRGLMNTEAFF
.	TRBV2	TRBJ1-1	CASSGLAVGNTEAFF
.	TRBV27	TRBJ2-7	CASSLAGRTYEQYF
.	TRBV9	TRBJ2-1	CASSVAPAGGQSGEQFF
.	TRBV19	TRBJ1-4	CASSSQINEKLFF
.	TRBV19	TRBJ2-2	CASTMWGTGGPGELFF
.	TRBV30	TRBJ1-4	CAWSNRHEKLFF
.	TRBV9	TRBJ2-1	CASTRGLAGEHEQFF
.	TRBV6-6	TRBJ2-7	CASSYGLAGHEQYF
once	TRBV2	TRBJ1-1	CASSDGGATTRAFF
.	TRBV19	TRBJ1-1	CASSISAGNTEAFF
.	TRBV4-1	TRBJ2-7	CASSPGREGYEQYF
.	TRBV2	TRBJ2-5	CASTLRGGQETQYF
.	TRBV6-1	TRBJ2-1	CASSDRFSGAYNEQFF
.	TRBV2	TRBJ1-1	CASSEGGGLNTEAFF
.	TRBV28	TRBJ2-2	CASSFGGRAYTGELFF
.	TRBV29-1	TRBJ2-7	CSAATGSAEQYF
.	TRBV5-1	TRBJ2-3	CASYQTGGTDTQYF
.	TRBV5-6	TRBJ1-5	CASSLGYSNQPQHF
.	TRBV5-4	TRBJ1-4	CASSPAGSTNEKLFF
.	TRBV2	TRBJ2-7	CASRDYEQYF
.	TRBV19	TRBJ1-2	CASSPGENYGYTF
.	TRBV19	TRBJ2-1	CASSLTSGRYNEQFF
once	TRBV19	TRBJ1-2	CASRTVYGYTF
once	TRBV11-2	TRBJ2-6	CASTLDVGVTGANVLTF
.	TRBV7-9	TRBJ2-1	CASSSVRTSGRVTWFF
.	TRBV5-4	TRBJ2-7	CASSAGAGDEQYF
.	TRBV9	TRBJ2-7	CASSPQEFFSYEQYF
.	TRBV15	TRBJ1-3	CATGTGGENTIYF
.	TRBV7-8	TRBJ2-1	CASSLRVTYNEQFF
.	TRBV18	TRBJ2-6	CASSPTSGSSGANVLTF
.	TRBV7-2	TRBJ2-7	CASSPGLARHEQYF
.	TRBV9	TRBJ2-2	CASSVGIGGNTGELFF